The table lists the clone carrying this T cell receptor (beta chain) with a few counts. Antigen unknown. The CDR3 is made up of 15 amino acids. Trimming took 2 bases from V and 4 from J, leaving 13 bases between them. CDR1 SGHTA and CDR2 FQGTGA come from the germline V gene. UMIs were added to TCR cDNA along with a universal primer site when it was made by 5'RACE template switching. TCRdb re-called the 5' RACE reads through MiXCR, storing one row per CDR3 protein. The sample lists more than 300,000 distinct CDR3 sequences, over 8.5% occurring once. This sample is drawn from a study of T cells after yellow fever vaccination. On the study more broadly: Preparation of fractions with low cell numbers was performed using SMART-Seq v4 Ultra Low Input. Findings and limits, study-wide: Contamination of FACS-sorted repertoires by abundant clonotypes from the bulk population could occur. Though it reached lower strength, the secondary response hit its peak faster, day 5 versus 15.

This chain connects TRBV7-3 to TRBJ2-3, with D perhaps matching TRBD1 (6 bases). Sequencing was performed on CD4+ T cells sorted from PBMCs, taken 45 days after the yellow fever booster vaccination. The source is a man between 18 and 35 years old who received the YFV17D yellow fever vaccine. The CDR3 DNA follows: TGTGCCAGCAGCTTAGCGGGCAGGGGACCAGATACGCAGTATTTT. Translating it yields CASSLAGRGPDTQYF.